The sequence of this TCR beta chain was determined in a study of cytomegalovirus exposure and HLA in healthy donors. This PCR relied on a set of 60 Vbeta primers and 13 Jbeta primers. How the authors handled the data: Later work found 74 million or so unique TCR beta chains, with 9.5 million to 12 million shared. Data came from immunoSEQ multiplex PCR; TCRdb stores just in-frame clones and leaves some out. Clone size and the V and J calls come from that table; the DNA yielded D and trimming. The sample records 150,000 to 170,000 clones, 70% to 80% being singletons. This CDR3 has 14 amino acids. Trimming shortened V by 5 bases and J by 6 bases, and 14 bases separated the two germline ends. Germline V CDR1 and CDR2: MDHEN, SYDVKM. General study points: Indistinguishable V segments, including TRBV6-2 and TRBV6-3, were excluded.

A few counts support this clone. Its antigen remains unknown. The J gene is TRBJ1-5, the V gene TRBV28; D gene ambiguous. This receptor was taken from a man younger than 40 in good health and CMV-seropositive. The sample taken for sequencing was PBMCs. In DNA form, the CDR3 reads TGTGCCAGCAGTCCTCCAAAGGCGGGTCAGCCCCAGCATTTT. It yields the protein CASSPPKAGQPQHF. The variable domain in full, completed from reference TRBV28 and TRBJ1-5, reads DVKVTQSSRYLVKRTGEKVFLECVQDMDHENMFWYRQDPGLGLRLIYFSYDVKMKEKGDIPEGYSVSREKKERFSLILESASTNQTSMYLCASSPPKAGQPQHFGDGTRLSIL.